The 24 T cell receptor beta chains below come from one sample, sequenced in a study of identical twins. TCRdb passed the 5' RACE reads through MiXCR, listing each CDR3 protein once. The sample has approximately 600,000 distinct CDR3 sequences; roughly 7.1% are singletons. These data were also filed under a second study, of yellow fever vaccine responses in identical twins.

Sequences were obtained from PBMCs. All receptors derive from a woman younger than 30 in good health.

The rearrangement links TRBV7-9 to TRBJ1-2; possible D gene TRBD1, 5 bases. CDR1 and CDR2 (germline): SEHNR, FQNEAQ (reference sequence). This CDR3 is built from 15 residues. V dropped 1 base and J dropped 3 bases, with 12 bases sitting between them. The CDR3 nucleotides are TGTGCCAGCAGCTTAGAAGGCAGGGAAGACTATGGCTACACCTTC. Translated: CASSLEGREDYGYTF.

The sample holds a few counts of this clonotype. The chain couples TRBV12-3 or TRBV12-4 to TRBJ2-5; D is perhaps TRBD2 (5 bases). This CDR3 has 14 amino acids. Trimming took 5 bases from V and 0 from J, leaving 10 bases between them. CDR3 coding DNA: TGTGCCAGCAGTATATACGGGAACCAAGAGACCCAGTACTTC. Residues: CASSIYGNQETQYF.

The gene calls are TRBV5-1 and TRBJ2-5; 8 bases are shared with TRBD1. CDR3 size: 15 residues. V was pared by 1 base and J by 0 bases, with 2 bases of the junction left unmatched. Germline CDR1 SGHRS, CDR2 YFSETQ. DNA for the CDR3: TGCGCCAGCAGCTTGAGGACAGGGAACCAAGAGACCCAGTACTTC. Protein product: CASSLRTGNQETQYF.

This clonotype was seen ten or more times. CDR3 in DNA: TGCGCCAGCAGCCAAGACGGGTTCCCCTCCTACGAGCAGTACGTC. Translating it yields CASSQDGFPSYEQYV. The chain is built from TRBV4-1 and TRBJ2-7; D unclear. This CDR3 contains 15 residues. From germline, CDR1 is MGHRA and CDR2 YSYEKL. Trimming removed 0 bases from V and 0 bases from J, with 9 bases in between.

In this sample, this clonotype turned up many times. The rearrangement joins TRBV29-1 to TRBJ2-3; D possibly matches TRBD1 or TRBD2 (5 bases each). Between the trimmed V and J ends, which lost 7 bases and 6 bases, there was a span of 11 bases. CDR3 length: 11 residues. CDR1 and CDR2 (germline): SQVTM, ANQGSEA. The CDR3 region has the DNA TGCAGCGGGGGACCGAGGGATACGCAGTATTTT. Translating it yields CSGGPRDTQYF.

The sample holds a few counts of this clonotype. The V call is TRBV6-5, the J call TRBJ1-4; the D gene is possibly TRBD1 (6 bases). V was clipped by 0 bases and J by 4 bases, with 9 bases between them. The CDR3 extends over 15 amino acids. Germline CDR1 is MNHEY and CDR2 is SVGAGI. The CDR3 loop is CASSYSGQSNEKLFF. In DNA form, the CDR3 reads TGTGCCAGCAGTTACTCTGGACAGAGTAATGAAAAACTGTTTTTT.

This clonotype was counted between two and nine times. V gene TRBV5-1 combines with J gene TRBJ2-5; D call uncertain. There are 17 residues in the CDR3. The V gene lost 1 base and the J gene lost 1 base, with 17 bases spanning the gap. Germline V gene data show CDR1 as SGHRS and CDR2 as YFSETQ. The CDR3 protein is CASSLFSSPKSQETQYF. Here the CDR3 DNA reads TGCGCCAGCAGCTTGTTTTCTTCCCCCAAGTCCCAAGAGACCCAGTACTTC.

This clonotype was seen only a few times. The rearrangement joins TRBV2 to TRBJ1-2, with a weak D call TRBD1 (6 bases). The germline gives CDR1 SNHLY, CDR2 FYNNEI. The CDR3 is 14 residues long. V lost 6 bases and J 0 bases, leaving 11 bases between the germline ends. CDR3 residues: CASSRTETNYGYTF. CDR3 DNA sequence: TGTGCCAGCAGCCGGACAGAAACTAACTATGGCTACACCTTC.

The chain has TRBV7-2 and TRBJ2-5, with TRBD2 matching 13 bases. The CDR3 length is 16 residues. Germline V gives CDR1 SGHTA, CDR2 FQGNSA. J gave up 4 bases and V 5 bases, and 7 bases lay outside the gene matches. CDR3: CASSPPGLAGAETQYF. CDR3 in DNA: TGTGCCAGCAGCCCCCCAGGACTAGCGGGGGCAGAGACCCAGTACTTC.

V gene TRBV6-5 combines with J gene TRBJ2-3; no firm D call. V was cut by 4 bases and J by 4 bases, with 6 bases left in between. This CDR3 has 12 amino acids. Germline loops: CDR1 MNHEY, CDR2 SVGAGI. The CDR3 coding sequence is TGTGCCAGCAGTTCGTTCGCAGATACGCAGTATTTT. It encodes CASSSFADTQYF.

This sequence joins TRBV12-3 or TRBV12-4 and TRBJ1-5; possible D gene TRBD1, 5 bases. Deletions cut 3 bases from V and 1 base from J, with 10 bases between. The CDR3 covers 15 residues. The CDR3 loop is CASSLAGESNQPQHF. The DNA of the CDR3 is TGTGCCAGCAGTTTGGCGGGGGAGAGCAATCAGCCCCAGCATTTT.

This clonotype has a count of ten or more. V and J are TRBV12-3 or TRBV12-4 and TRBJ1-3; D gene unclear. Trimming took 10 bases from V and 0 from J, leaving 7 bases between them. There are 12 residues in the CDR3. CDR3 in amino acids: CATTSSGNTIYF. The CDR3 nucleotides read TGTGCCACCACAAGCTCTGGAAACACCATATATTTT.

The chain carries TRBV11-3 and TRBJ2-1; 11 bases agree with TRBD2. Germline loops: CDR1 SGHNT, CDR2 YENEEA. This CDR3 contains 15 residues. J was trimmed by 10 bases and V by 4 bases; bases with no gene match: 9. The CDR3 coding sequence is TGTGCCAGCAGCTCGCGACTAGCGGGATTAGGAGAGCAGTTCTTC. Translating gives CASSSRLAGLGEQFF.

This clonotype was counted ten times or more. The chain joins TRBV28 to TRBJ2-1, with D hard to call. Germline assignment: CDR1 MDHEN and CDR2 SYDVKM. V dropped 5 bases and J dropped 6 bases, with 17 bases sitting between them. There are 15 residues in the CDR3. The CDR3 protein is CASSINSGPLNEQFF. The CDR3 nucleotides are TGTGCCAGCAGTATCAATTCCGGGCCCCTCAATGAGCAGTTCTTC.

There are a few counts of this clonotype. The chain joins TRBV20-1 to TRBJ2-3, with 7 positions matching TRBD2. V lost 5 bases, J lost 2 bases, and 7 bases stayed unmatched. The CDR3 is 14 residues long. CDR1 is DFQATT and CDR2 is SNEGSKA in the germline V gene (reference sequence). DNA of the CDR3: TGCAGTGCTCCCCTAGCGGAGTACACAGATACGCAGTATTTT. This encodes CSAPLAEYTDTQYF.

This clonotype has a count of ten or more. V gene TRBV15 combines with J gene TRBJ2-2, with D tentatively TRBD1 (6 bases). This CDR3 region has 15 residues. CDR1 is LNHNV and CDR2 is YYDKDF in the germline V gene (reference sequence). V was trimmed by 5 bases and J by 1 base, leaving 11 bases between them. The CDR3 loop is CATSPRTENTGELFF. CDR3 in DNA: TGTGCCACCAGCCCGCGGACAGAGAACACCGGGGAGCTGTTTTTT.

This clonotype was detected ten times or more. Here the CDR3 reads CASSAQIGLSIPGELFF. CDR3 nucleotides: TGTGCCAGCAGCGCGCAAATAGGGTTGTCTATCCCCGGGGAGCTGTTTTTT. The chain is built from TRBV9 and TRBJ2-2; D is undetermined. The ends were cut back, 3 bases at V and 6 bases at J, with 21 bases in the middle. Germline V CDR1 and CDR2: SGDLS, YYNGEE. This CDR3 is built from 17 residues.

In this sample, this clonotype turned up many times. This rearrangement joins TRBV9 to TRBJ1-2; D ambiguous. CDR3 size: 14 residues. Trimming shortened V by 2 bases and J by 4 bases, and 12 bases separated the two germline ends. Germline CDR1 SGDLS, CDR2 YYNGEE. Written as DNA, the CDR3 is TGTGCCAGCAGCGTGTCCAGAAGCACCTATGGCTACACCTTC. Translated, it gives CASSVSRSTYGYTF.

The V and J genes are TRBV6-1 and TRBJ1-1; 7 bases fit TRBD1. CDR1 MNHNS and CDR2 SASEGT come from the germline V gene. The CDR3 totals 16 residues. The trim removed 5 bases at V and 4 bases at J, leaving 13 bases unmatched. The CDR3 spells CASSPSRRGQGTEAFF. DNA for the CDR3: TGTGCCAGCAGTCCCTCTAGGAGGGGGCAAGGCACTGAAGCTTTCTTT.

This clonotype occurred many times. The rearrangement uses TRBV2 and TRBJ2-1, with D maybe TRBD1 (5 bases). Trimming took 8 bases from V and 4 from J, leaving 24 bases between them. This CDR3 comprises 17 residues. Germline CDR1 is SNHLY and CDR2 is FYNNEI. The CDR3 DNA sequence: TGTGCCAGCTCCCGACAGCCCCACTATAACCCTTACAATGAGCAGTTCTTC. Protein: CASSRQPHYNPYNEQFF.

This chain connects TRBV20-1 to TRBJ2-2; a weak D match, TRBD1 (5 bases). Per germline, CDR1 DFQATT and CDR2 SNEGSKA (reference sequence). CDR3 length: 15 residues. V gave up 1 base and J gave up 2 bases, with 11 bases separating them. The CDR3 spells CSARVGQTNTGELFF. The DNA for the CDR3 is TGCAGTGCTAGAGTGGGGCAGACCAACACCGGGGAGCTGTTTTTT.

This chain connects TRBV6-5 to TRBJ2-1; 7 positions match TRBD2. Trimming took 0 bases from V and 8 from J; bases not matched to a gene: 4. The CDR3 is made up of 14 amino acids. The germline V gene has CDR1 MNHEY and CDR2 SVGAGI. The chain's CDR3 is CASSYSHRGDEQFF. CDR3 DNA sequence: TGTGCCAGCAGTTACTCACACCGGGGGGATGAGCAGTTCTTC.

This clonotype was counted ten times or more. J is TRBJ2-7 and V is TRBV28, with TRBD2 identical over 9 bases. V lost 3 bases and J lost 2; bases outside the gene matches: 11. The CDR3 is 17 residues long. The germline gives CDR1 MDHEN, CDR2 SYDVKM. CDR3 in DNA: TGTGCCAGCAGTTTCCGCTTAGCGGGAGCTTCAACCTACGAGCAGTACTTC. Translated: CASSFRLAGASTYEQYF.

The sample holds a few counts of this clonotype. The chain has TRBV24-1 and TRBJ2-3; TRBD1 aligns across 10 bases. There are 18 residues in the CDR3. Germline values: CDR1 KGHDR, CDR2 SFDVKD. J gave up 3 bases and V 2 bases, and 10 bases lay outside the gene matches. The CDR3 region has the DNA TGTGCCACCAGTGATTGGGGGACAGGGGAATCTCGGACAGATACGCAGTATTTT. It specifies CATSDWGTGESRTDTQYF.